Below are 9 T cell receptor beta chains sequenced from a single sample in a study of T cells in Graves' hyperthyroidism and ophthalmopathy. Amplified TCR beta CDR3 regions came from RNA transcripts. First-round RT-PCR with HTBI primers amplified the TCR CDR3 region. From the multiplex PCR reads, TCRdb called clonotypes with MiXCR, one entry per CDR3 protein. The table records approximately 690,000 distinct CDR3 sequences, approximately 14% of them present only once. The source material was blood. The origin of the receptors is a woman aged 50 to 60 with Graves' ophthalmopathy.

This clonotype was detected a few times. CDR3 amino acids: CASTPGLHTDTQYF. The CDR3 DNA sequence: TGTGCCAGTACCCCGGGACTACATACGGATACGCAGTATTTT. This chain links TRBV19 with TRBJ2-3; 7 bases are a match to TRBD2. The V segment lost 7 bases and the J segment 6 bases; nucleotides outside the gene matches: 10. Germline CDR1 and CDR2: LNHDA and SQIVND (reference sequence). This CDR3 is 14 amino acids long.

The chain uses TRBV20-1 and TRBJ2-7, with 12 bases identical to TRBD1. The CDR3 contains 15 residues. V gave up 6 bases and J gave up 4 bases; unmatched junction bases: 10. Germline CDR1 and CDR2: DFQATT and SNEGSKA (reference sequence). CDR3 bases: TGCAGTGCAACCGGGACAGGGGGCCTAGGGTACGAGCAGTACTTC. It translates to CSATGTGGLGYEQYF.

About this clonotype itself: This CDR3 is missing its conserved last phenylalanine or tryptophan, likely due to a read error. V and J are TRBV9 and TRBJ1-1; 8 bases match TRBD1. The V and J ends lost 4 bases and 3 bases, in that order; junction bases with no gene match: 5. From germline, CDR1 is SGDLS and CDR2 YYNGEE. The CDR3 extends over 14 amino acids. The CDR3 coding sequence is TGTGCCAGCAGCACGGGACAGGCAGACACTGAAGCTTTCATT. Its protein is CASSTGQADTEAFI.

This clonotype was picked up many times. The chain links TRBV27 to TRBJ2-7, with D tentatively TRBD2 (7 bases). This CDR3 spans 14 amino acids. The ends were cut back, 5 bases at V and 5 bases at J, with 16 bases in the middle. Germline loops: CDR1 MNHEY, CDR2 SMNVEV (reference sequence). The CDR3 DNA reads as TGTGCCAGCAGTCGGGGGCGGGGGTTCAACGAGCAGTACTTC. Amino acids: CASSRGRGFNEQYF.

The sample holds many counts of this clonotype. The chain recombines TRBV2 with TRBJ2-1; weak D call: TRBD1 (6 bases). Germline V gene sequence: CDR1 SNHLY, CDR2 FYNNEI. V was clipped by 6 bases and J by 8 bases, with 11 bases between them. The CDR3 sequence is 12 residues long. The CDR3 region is CASRQGFDEQFF. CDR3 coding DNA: TGTGCCAGCAGACAGGGTTTCGATGAGCAGTTCTTC.

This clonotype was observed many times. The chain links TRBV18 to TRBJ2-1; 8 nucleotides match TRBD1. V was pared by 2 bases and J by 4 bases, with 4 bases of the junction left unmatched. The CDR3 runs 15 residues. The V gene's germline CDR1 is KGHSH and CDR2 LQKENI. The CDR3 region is CASSPSTGEYNEQFF. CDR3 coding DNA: TGTGCCAGCTCACCATCGACAGGGGAGTACAATGAGCAGTTCTTC.

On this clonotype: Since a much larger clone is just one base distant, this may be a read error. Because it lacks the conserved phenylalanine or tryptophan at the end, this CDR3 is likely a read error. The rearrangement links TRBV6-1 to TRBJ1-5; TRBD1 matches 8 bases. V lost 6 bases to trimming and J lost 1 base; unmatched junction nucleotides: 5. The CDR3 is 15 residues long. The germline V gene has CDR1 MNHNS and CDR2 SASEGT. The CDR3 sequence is CASRSGQASNQPQHL. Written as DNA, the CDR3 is TGTGCCAGCAGGTCGGGACAGGCCAGCAATCAGCCCCAGCATCTT.

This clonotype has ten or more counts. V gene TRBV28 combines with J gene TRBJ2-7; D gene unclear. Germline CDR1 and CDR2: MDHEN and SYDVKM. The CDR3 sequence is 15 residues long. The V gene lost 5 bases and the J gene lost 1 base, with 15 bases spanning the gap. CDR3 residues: CASSHLLAPSYEQYF. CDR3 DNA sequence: TGTGCCAGCAGTCACCTCTTAGCCCCATCCTACGAGCAGTACTTC.

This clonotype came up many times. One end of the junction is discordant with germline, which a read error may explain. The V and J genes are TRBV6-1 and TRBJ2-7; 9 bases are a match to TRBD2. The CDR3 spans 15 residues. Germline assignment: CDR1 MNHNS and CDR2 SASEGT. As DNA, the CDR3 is TGTGCCAACAGTATAGCGGGAGCGGGACTCGACGAGCAGTACTTC. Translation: CANSIAGAGLDEQYF.